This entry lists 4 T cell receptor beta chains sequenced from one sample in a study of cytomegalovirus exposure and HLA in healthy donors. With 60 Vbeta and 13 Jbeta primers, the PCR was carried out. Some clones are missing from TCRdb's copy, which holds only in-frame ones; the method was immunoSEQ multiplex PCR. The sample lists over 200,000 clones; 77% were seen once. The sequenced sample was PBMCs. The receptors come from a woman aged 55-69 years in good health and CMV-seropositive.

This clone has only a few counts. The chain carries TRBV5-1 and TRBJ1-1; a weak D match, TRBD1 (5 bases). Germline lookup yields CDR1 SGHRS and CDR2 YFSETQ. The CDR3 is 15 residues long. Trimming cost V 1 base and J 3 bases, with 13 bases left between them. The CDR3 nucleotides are TGCGCCAGCAGCTTGTACCTGGAACAGGACACTGAAGCTTTCTTT. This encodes CASSLYLEQDTEAFF.

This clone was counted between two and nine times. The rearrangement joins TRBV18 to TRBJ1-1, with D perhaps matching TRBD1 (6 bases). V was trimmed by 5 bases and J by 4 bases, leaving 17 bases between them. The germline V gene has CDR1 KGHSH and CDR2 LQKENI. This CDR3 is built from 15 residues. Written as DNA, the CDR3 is TGTGCCAGCTCAACCTTACAGGGATCAAGCACTGAAGCTTTCTTT. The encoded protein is CASSTLQGSSTEAFF.

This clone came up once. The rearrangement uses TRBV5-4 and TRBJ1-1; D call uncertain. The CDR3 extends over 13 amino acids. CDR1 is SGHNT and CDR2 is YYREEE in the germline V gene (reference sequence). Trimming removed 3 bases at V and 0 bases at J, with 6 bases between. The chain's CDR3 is CASSWAMNTEAFF. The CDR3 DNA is TGTGCCAGCAGCTGGGCCATGAACACTGAAGCTTTCTTT.

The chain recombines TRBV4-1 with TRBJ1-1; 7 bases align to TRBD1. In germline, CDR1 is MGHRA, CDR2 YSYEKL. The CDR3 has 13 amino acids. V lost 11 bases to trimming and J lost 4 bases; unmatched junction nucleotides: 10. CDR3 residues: CAVSQGSGTEAFF. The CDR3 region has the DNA TGCGCCGTTTCACAGGGGTCGGGCACTGAAGCTTTCTTT.